A single sample gave rise to the 3 T cell receptor beta chains below, sequenced in a study of blood T cell repertoires in COVID-19. TCRdb's table, derived via immunoSEQ multiplex PCR, lists solely in-frame clones and lacks some. The sample has approximately 250,000 clones; about nine tenths are singletons. The sample taken for sequencing was PBMCs or T cells enriched from blood (not recorded which). The receptors were gathered from a woman aged 40 to 49 with acute COVID-19.

The chain has TRBV5-4 and TRBJ2-5; D possibly corresponds to TRBD1 (6 bases). Trimming removed 2 bases at V and 5 bases at J, with 13 bases between. Germline-derived CDR1 and CDR2 are SGHNT and YYREEE (reference sequence). CDR3 size: 14 residues. The CDR3, as DNA: TGTGCCAGCAGCTTCGACAGGAATGGGGAGACCCAGTACTTC. It encodes CASSFDRNGETQYF.

This chain connects TRBV6-5 to TRBJ1-6, with TRBD1 matching over 7 bases. CDR1 and CDR2 (germline): MNHEY, SVGAGI. CDR3 length: 15 residues. V trimming: 2 bases; J trimming: 6 bases; junction bases outside the gene matches: 4. CDR3 in DNA: TGTGCCAGCAGTTACACCGGGACAGCTAATTCACCCCTCCACTTT. Its protein product is CASSYTGTANSPLHF.

The chain carries TRBV5-8 and TRBJ1-1; 9 bases are a match to TRBD1. The CDR3 covers 17 residues. Germline assignment: CDR1 SGHTS and CDR2 YDEGEE. The trim removed 3 bases at V and 0 bases at J, leaving 9 bases unmatched. The CDR3 is CASSSGDRGNMNTEAFF. The DNA of the CDR3 is TGTGCCAGCAGCTCGGGAGACAGGGGGAATATGAACACTGAAGCTTTCTTT.